This paragraph covers one T cell receptor beta chain sequence. This sample is drawn from a study of blood T cell repertoires in COVID-19. About the study: Nucleic acid was either cDNA or gDNA, and it came from T cells, B-cell-depleted T cells, or PBMCs.

Sequencing was performed with immunoSEQ multiplex PCR; in TCRdb, only in-frame clones are kept and a portion is missing. The data show roughly 150,000 clones, roughly 86% seen once. Germline CDR1 is SQVTM and CDR2 is ANQGSEA. Trimming pared 6 bases from V and 3 bases from J, leaving 17 bases between. The CDR3 spans 15 residues. The chain links TRBV29-1 to TRBJ2-2, with a weak D call TRBD2 (6 bases). Material for sequencing was peripheral blood. This clonotype was obtained from a woman older than 75 with COVID-19, enrolled during active disease. CDR3 loop: CSVAEEGIDTGELFF. In nucleotides, the CDR3 is TGCAGCGTGGCGGAGGAGGGGATAGACACCGGGGAGCTGTTTTTT.